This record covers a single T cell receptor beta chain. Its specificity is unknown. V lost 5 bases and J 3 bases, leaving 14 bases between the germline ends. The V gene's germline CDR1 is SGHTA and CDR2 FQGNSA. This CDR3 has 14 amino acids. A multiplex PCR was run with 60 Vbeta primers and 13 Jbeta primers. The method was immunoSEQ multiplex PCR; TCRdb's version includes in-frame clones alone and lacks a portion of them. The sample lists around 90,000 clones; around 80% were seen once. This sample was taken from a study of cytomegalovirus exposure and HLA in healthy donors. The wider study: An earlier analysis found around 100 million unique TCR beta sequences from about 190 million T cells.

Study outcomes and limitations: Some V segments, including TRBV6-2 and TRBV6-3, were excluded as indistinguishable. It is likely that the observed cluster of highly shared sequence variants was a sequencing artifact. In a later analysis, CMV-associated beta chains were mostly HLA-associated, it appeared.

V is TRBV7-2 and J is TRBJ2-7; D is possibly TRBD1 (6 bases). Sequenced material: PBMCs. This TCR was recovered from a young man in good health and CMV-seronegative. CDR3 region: CASSPGQNLYEQYF. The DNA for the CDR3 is TGTGCCAGCAGCCCGGGACAAAACCTCTACGAGCAGTACTTC.